This is a list of T cell receptor beta chains from one sample in a study of beta chain features in type 1 diabetes. The data were produced by immunoSEQ multiplex PCR, yet TCRdb's version contains in-frame clones alone and is incomplete. The data show roughly 610,000 clones, about a sixth seen once. Sequenced sample: naive CD4+ T cells from blood. Every receptor here comes from a man younger than 30 in good health. Each CDR3 is given without its conserved first and last residue.

v_call: TRBV19; cdr3_aa: ASSMLRVALTSSYNEQF
v_call: TRBV7-2; cdr3_aa: ASSLVGMSNQPQH
v_call: TRBV5-1; cdr3_aa: ASSAAGAGANVLT
v_call: TRBV18; cdr3_aa: ASSPLRNTIY
v_call: TRBV4-2; cdr3_aa: ASSQEWWTANTGELF
v_call: TRBV6-6; cdr3_aa: ASTHQGEVKNIQY
v_call: TRBV30; cdr3_aa: AWSARFMNTEAF
v_call: TRBV6-4; cdr3_aa: ASGRRWGSGNTIY
v_call: TRBV7-2; cdr3_aa: ASSLQGGGYEQY
v_call: TRBV6-5; cdr3_aa: ASSYSQLDYEQY
v_call: TRBV18; cdr3_aa: ASSPRQGRQTNTGELF
v_call: TRBV5-1; cdr3_aa: ASSLFWTGTYEQY
v_call: TRBV10-3; cdr3_aa: ATRVAGATYEQY
v_call: TRBV23-1; cdr3_aa: ASSHLAPGADNEQF
v_call: TRBV29-1; cdr3_aa: SVETGGHTEAF
v_call: TRBV7-2; cdr3_aa: ASSLEVQGAGAF
v_call: TRBV11-2; cdr3_aa: ASSLDSGRRGYGYT
v_call: TRBV5-4; cdr3_aa: ASSLVTDEQF
v_call: TRBV7-2; cdr3_aa: ASRRKVGVGIEKLF
v_call: TRBV7-2; cdr3_aa: ASSVTRDTQY
v_call: TRBV28; cdr3_aa: ASSPPLGAGNEQF
v_call: TRBV5-4; cdr3_aa: ASSYTDRGPYEQY
v_call: TRBV1; cdr3_aa: TSSQGPWQMNTEAF
v_call: TRBV18; cdr3_aa: ASSPDNRGLGEAF
v_call: TRBV20-1; cdr3_aa: SASGRYEQY
v_call: TRBV9; cdr3_aa: ASSVGVSAGSTDTQY
v_call: TRBV4-3; cdr3_aa: ASSQDGGLAGNEQF
v_call: TRBV7-9; cdr3_aa: ASSPRTGPNTGELF
v_call: TRBV5-1; cdr3_aa: ASSFQLAGSTYEQY
v_call: TRBV7-9; cdr3_aa: ASSRPTGTTLMGEKLF
v_call: TRBV19; cdr3_aa: ASTWDRGFYGYT
v_call: TRBV29-1; cdr3_aa: SVERDRGGKLF
v_call: TRBV9; cdr3_aa: ASSARQGRNTGELF
v_call: TRBV5-1; cdr3_aa: ASSLIGLGTEAF
v_call: TRBV7-2; cdr3_aa: ASSLASSGANTQY
v_call: TRBV28; cdr3_aa: ASSLRGQDYEQY
v_call: TRBV4-2; cdr3_aa: ASSQDPAGWDYEQY
v_call: TRBV5-4; cdr3_aa: ASSRPQPYNEQF
v_call: TRBV29-1; cdr3_aa: SVDPGQKSYNEQF
v_call: TRBV18; cdr3_aa: ASSLQQGRGETQY
v_call: TRBV30; cdr3_aa: AWSVLYGRLPINTQY
v_call: TRBV15; cdr3_aa: ATSREPSNEQF
v_call: TRBV18; cdr3_aa: ASSREGQPQH
v_call: TRBV28; cdr3_aa: ASSTQGRGRYEQY
v_call: TRBV28; cdr3_aa: ASSLGTSGDQETQY
v_call: TRBV10-2; cdr3_aa: ASSELGELF
v_call: TRBV4-1; cdr3_aa: ASSSTPSGWQQY
v_call: TRBV29-1; cdr3_aa: SVAQTGYNEQF
v_call: TRBV30; cdr3_aa: AWRLGENTDTQY
v_call: TRBV5-1; cdr3_aa: ASSLGGYEQY
v_call: TRBV28; cdr3_aa: ASSLRPSYNEQF
v_call: TRBV7-2; cdr3_aa: ASSLSSGLAGNNEQF
v_call: TRBV28; cdr3_aa: ASSPRLTGIHGYT
v_call: TRBV4-3; cdr3_aa: ASSQEQGNYGYT
v_call: TRBV11-2; cdr3_aa: ASSGHGGISTDTQY
v_call: TRBV19; cdr3_aa: ASSIGGVNTGELF
v_call: TRBV4-2; cdr3_aa: ASSHSRDRANTGELF